These 9 T cell receptor beta chains were all obtained from the same sample, sequenced in a study of blood T cell repertoires in COVID-19. Generated by immunoSEQ multiplex PCR, the TCRdb table keeps only in-frame clones and is missing some. This sample has over 200,000 clones, with roughly 76% found just once. The specimen was peripheral blood. The source of these receptors is a human donor in a cohort sampled during active COVID-19.

The chain links TRBV5-4 to TRBJ2-1; maybe TRBD2 (6 bases). This CDR3 spans 14 amino acids. CDR1 is SGHNT, CDR2 YYREEE, per germline (reference sequence). V shed 4 bases and J shed 9 bases, with 17 bases lying between them. CDR3 coding DNA: TGTGCCAGCAGCCCGGGACTCCCTGGTGCTGAGCAGTTCTTC. It is translated as CASSPGLPGAEQFF.

This chain connects TRBV5-1 to TRBJ2-3; 10 nucleotides line up with TRBD1. CDR3 length: 16 residues. The germline gives CDR1 SGHRS, CDR2 YFSETQ. With V trimmed by 4 bases and J by 1 base, 6 bases remained unmatched. CDR3 residues: CASSPGQGVRTDTQYF. Here the CDR3 DNA reads TGCGCCAGCAGCCCCGGACAGGGGGTACGCACAGATACGCAGTATTTT.

The V and J genes are TRBV3-1 (or the pseudogene TRBV3-2) and TRBJ1-1; D remains ambiguous. The CDR3 sequence is 13 residues long. V was shortened by 2 bases and J by 0 bases, with 4 bases between the two germline ends. The germline V gene has CDR1 LGHDT and CDR2 YNNKEL (reference sequence). Here the CDR3 reads CASSQFLNTEAFF. CDR3 nucleotides: TGTGCCAGCAGCCAATTCTTGAACACTGAAGCTTTCTTT.

Only one count was recorded for this clone. V and J are TRBV7-2 and TRBJ1-6; possible D gene TRBD1, 5 bases. CDR1 and CDR2 from the germline V gene are SGHTA and FQGNSA. This CDR3 region has 18 residues. V gave up 2 bases and J gave up 7 bases, with 21 bases separating them. The CDR3 DNA reads TGTGCCAGCAGCTTATTTTTCACATCGGGACTGAAAAATTCACCCCTCCACTTT. Its translation is CASSLFFTSGLKNSPLHF. The whole variable domain, remainder taken from reference TRBV7-2 and TRBJ1-6, is GAGVSQSPSNKVTEKGKDVELRCDPISGHTALYWYRQSLGQGLEFLIYFQGNSAPDKSGLPSDRFSAERTGGSVSTLTIQRTQQEDSAVYLCASSLFFTSGLKNSPLHFGNGTRLTVT.

The genes are TRBV11-2 and TRBJ2-2; 9 bases are a match to TRBD2. CDR3 length equals 16 residues. Trimming cost V 5 bases and J 5 bases; bases outside gene matches: 9. Germline CDR1 reads SGHAT; CDR2 reads FQNNGV. The CDR3 region is CASSAGGLASTGELFF. CDR3 DNA sequence: TGTGCCAGCAGCGCTGGCGGACTAGCGTCTACCGGGGAGCTGTTTTTT. The full variable domain, its missing parts supplied by reference TRBV11-2 and TRBJ2-2, is EAGVAQSPRYKIIEKRQSVAFWCNPISGHATLYWYQQILGQGPKLLIQFQNNGVVDDSQLPKDRFSAERLKGVDSTLKIQPAKLEDSAVYLCASSAGGLASTGELFFGEGSRLTVL.

The chain carries TRBV7-2 and TRBJ1-1; possibly TRBD1 for D (5 bases). CDR3 length equals 13 residues. Germline assignment: CDR1 SGHTA and CDR2 FQGNSA. Trimming removed 5 bases at V and 1 base at J, with 8 bases between. This CDR3 reads CASSADRNTEAFF. Here the CDR3 DNA reads TGTGCCAGCAGCGCCGACAGGAACACTGAAGCTTTCTTT.

The V gene is TRBV9, the J gene TRBJ2-7; 9 bases are shared with TRBD1. The CDR3 loop spans 16 amino acids. Unmatched junction bases numbered 7, after V lost 0 bases and J lost 3 bases. Germline CDR1 reads SGDLS; CDR2 reads YYNGEE. In DNA form, the CDR3 reads TGTGCCAGCAGCGTAGCTGTCGGACAGGGGCTCTACGAGCAGTACTTC. It specifies CASSVAVGQGLYEQYF.

The chain combines TRBV5-1 with TRBJ2-2; 7 nucleotides match TRBD1. This CDR3 has 16 residues. V was pared by 4 bases and J by 5 bases, with 11 bases of the junction left unmatched. Germline V CDR1 and CDR2: SGHRS, YFSETQ. The CDR3, as DNA: TGCGCCAGCAGCCCGGTAGGGACAGCCTTGACCGGGGAGCTGTTTTTT. Translating it yields CASSPVGTALTGELFF.

CDR3 DNA: TGTGCCAGCAGCTTAGTAGGGAGCAATTCACCCCTCCACTTT. It specifies CASSLVGSNSPLHF. The V and J genes are TRBV7-9 and TRBJ1-6; D gene unclear. There are 14 residues in the CDR3. Per germline, CDR1 SEHNR and CDR2 FQNEAQ (reference sequence). V lost 1 base and J 7 bases, leaving 8 bases between the germline ends.